What follows are 22 T cell receptor beta chains derived from one specimen sequenced in a study of shared clonotypes between healthy human individuals. Assay used: immunoSEQ multiplex PCR; TCRdb lists only in-frame clones, some missing. Of approximately 250,000 clones listed, approximately 70% were seen once; the top ten hold roughly 10%. The sample taken for sequencing was memory CD4+ T cells sorted from blood. Subset defined: CD45RA-negative fraction. The receptor set was obtained from a man aged 25 to 40 in good health.

The sample holds one count of this clone. The V gene is TRBV13, the J gene TRBJ2-7; 9 bases line up with TRBD2. This CDR3 has 14 amino acids. V was pared by 4 bases and J by 2 bases, with 3 bases of the junction left unmatched. Germline V gene data show CDR1 as PRHDT and CDR2 as FYEKMQ (reference sequence). The DNA of the CDR3 is TGTGCCAGCAGCTGGACTAGCGCTCCCTACGAGCAGTACTTC. Its protein is CASSWTSAPYEQYF.

The sample holds a few counts of this clone. The V call is TRBV19, the J call TRBJ1-2; D is possibly TRBD1 (6 bases). V lost 5 bases, J lost 8 bases, and 12 bases lay in between. Germline CDR1 and CDR2: LNHDA and SQIVND (reference sequence). The CDR3 length is 12 residues. The CDR3 here is CASSHRVEGYTF. The CDR3 DNA reads TGTGCCAGTAGTCACAGGGTCGAGGGCTACACCTTC.

The table lists this clone with a count of one. The gene calls are TRBV7-8 and TRBJ2-3, with D perhaps TRBD1 (5 bases). Germline V lookup: CDR1 SGHVS, CDR2 FQNEAQ. The CDR3 is made up of 15 amino acids. The V end lost 2 bases, the J end lost 2 bases, and 11 bases lay between the germline ends. The CDR3 DNA reads TGTGCCAGCAGCTTAAAGGGGTCTCCCACAGATACGCAGTATTTT. Translating gives CASSLKGSPTDTQYF.

The rearrangement uses TRBV30 and TRBJ2-1; D is perhaps TRBD2 (6 bases). V lost 4 bases to trimming and J lost 10 bases, with 11 bases between them. Germline assignment: CDR1 GTSNPN and CDR2 SVGIG (reference sequence). This CDR3 spans 11 amino acids. The CDR3 here is CAWNRRGEQFF. The CDR3 DNA reads TGTGCCTGGAATCGGAGGGGAGAGCAGTTCTTC.

This clone was detected ten times or more. This CDR3 is also generated by other DNA sequences in the sample. This sequence joins TRBV4-2 and TRBJ2-1, with TRBD2 matching 11 bases. This CDR3 spans 19 amino acids. The V gene's germline CDR1 is LGHNA and CDR2 YNFKEQ. The trim removed 0 bases at V and 2 bases at J, leaving 9 bases unmatched. The CDR3 sequence: CASSQDLAGGGSTYNEQFF. CDR3 in DNA: TGTGCCAGCAGCCAAGATTTAGCGGGAGGGGGATCCACCTACAATGAGCAGTTCTTC.

J is TRBJ2-7 and V is TRBV6-1, with D uncertain. With 6 bases removed from V and 3 bases from J, the gap between germline ends came to 12 bases. Germline-derived CDR1 and CDR2 are MNHNS and SASEGT. The CDR3 covers 13 residues. CDR3 protein: CASSRTWNYEQYF. The DNA of the CDR3 is TGTGCCAGCAGCCGCACGTGGAACTACGAGCAGTACTTC.

The chain recombines TRBV19 with TRBJ2-1; no clear D. CDR1 and CDR2 from the germline V gene are LNHDA and SQIVND (reference sequence). CDR3 length: 11 residues. With 5 bases removed from V and 7 bases from J, the gap between germline ends came to 6 bases. CDR3 DNA: TGTGCCAGTAGTTTCCGGAATGAGCAGTTCTTC. This encodes CASSFRNEQFF.

This clone was detected a few times. DNA of the CDR3: TGTGCCAGCAGCTTATCAGGGACTAATGAAAAACTGTTTTTT. Encoded protein: CASSLSGTNEKLFF. This chain connects TRBV11-2 to TRBJ1-4; D is perhaps TRBD1 (5 bases). Germline V gene lookup returns CDR1 SGHAT and CDR2 FQNNGV. The CDR3 extends over 14 amino acids. Trimming removed 2 bases from V and 2 bases from J, with 6 bases in between.

The chain uses TRBV5-1 and TRBJ2-7, with 11 bases aligning to TRBD1. The J segment lost 6 bases and the V segment lost 4 bases, leaving 6 bases of the junction unmatched. The CDR3 has 14 amino acids. Germline V lookup: CDR1 SGHRS, CDR2 YFSETQ. The CDR3 bases are TGCGCCAGCAGCCCCAGGACAGGGGGCGTCGAGCAGTACTTC. Its protein product is CASSPRTGGVEQYF.

The chain recombines TRBV28 with TRBJ1-2; D unresolved. Germline lookup yields CDR1 MDHEN and CDR2 SYDVKM. The CDR3 extends over 13 amino acids. V lost 3 bases and J 2 bases, leaving 7 bases between the germline ends. CDR3 DNA: TGTGCCAGCAGTTTTGGAGGGAACTATGGCTACACCTTC. Its protein product is CASSFGGNYGYTF.

The sample holds a few counts of this clone. The V gene is TRBV13, the J gene TRBJ2-1, with D possibly matching TRBD2 (5 bases). V was clipped by 6 bases and J by 9 bases, with 9 bases between them. The CDR3 contains 11 residues. Germline CDR1 is PRHDT and CDR2 is FYEKMQ (reference sequence). CDR3 bases: TGTGCCAGCAGGTGGACTTCTGAGCAGTTCTTC. Protein sequence: CASRWTSEQFF.

The chain combines TRBV29-1 with TRBJ2-1; 10 bases match TRBD1. CDR1 is SQVTM, CDR2 ANQGSEA, per germline. V dropped 7 bases and J dropped 2; count of bases not matched to a gene: 5. The CDR3 runs 14 residues. CDR3 amino acids: CSGRDRGTYNEQFF. The DNA of the CDR3 is TGCAGCGGCCGGGACAGGGGAACCTACAATGAGCAGTTCTTC.

The sample holds many counts of this clone. This specimen includes other DNA sequences encoding the same CDR3. The V call is TRBV5-1, the J call TRBJ2-5, with unresolved D. CDR3 length: 12 amino acids. Deletions cut 0 bases from V and 5 bases from J, with 5 bases between. Germline CDR1 is SGHRS and CDR2 is YFSETQ. The CDR3 DNA follows: TGCGCCAGCAGCTTGGGGGTGGAGACCCAGTACTTC. Its translation: CASSLGVETQYF.

The rearrangement links TRBV7-8 to TRBJ2-5; TRBD2 matches at 11 bases. Looked up from germline, CDR1 is SGHVS and CDR2 is FQNEAQ. The CDR3 runs 15 residues. V trimming: 5 bases; J trimming: 5 bases; junction bases outside the gene matches: 7. The CDR3: CASSISGRAGETQYF. The CDR3 DNA is TGTGCCAGCAGCATTAGCGGGAGGGCCGGGGAGACCCAGTACTTC.

V gene TRBV19 combines with J gene TRBJ1-2; no clear D. Germline CDR1 reads LNHDA; CDR2 reads SQIVND (reference sequence). V lost 6 bases and J 5 bases, leaving 13 bases between the germline ends. There are 13 residues in the CDR3. CDR3 nucleotide sequence: TGTGCCAGTAGCCGACGGCCCCCGTATGGCTACACCTTC. Protein sequence: CASSRRPPYGYTF.

In DNA, the CDR3 is TGTGCCAGCAGTAAGGTGAAGGGCAATCAGCCCCAGCATTTT. Translating gives CASSKVKGNQPQHF. The V gene is TRBV6-5, the J gene TRBJ1-5, with unresolved D. The length of the CDR3 is 14 residues. V was pared by 5 bases and J by 2 bases, with 10 bases between. Per the germline V gene, CDR1 is MNHEY and CDR2 is SVGAGI.

This chain connects TRBV5-6 to TRBJ1-2; unclear D gene. Trimming pared 4 bases from V and 6 bases from J, leaving 13 bases between. Germline V gene sequence: CDR1 SGHDT, CDR2 YYEEEE. The CDR3 is made up of 13 amino acids. The CDR3 nucleotides read TGTGCCAGCAGCGCCCCCCGAGGTGATGGCTACACCTTC. Its protein product is CASSAPRGDGYTF.

V is TRBV5-1 and J is TRBJ1-1; D remains ambiguous. V was clipped by 6 bases and J by 5 bases, with 23 bases between them. There are 16 residues in the CDR3. From germline, CDR1 is SGHRS and CDR2 YFSETQ. CDR3: CASTPTPGIVRTEAFF. The DNA of the CDR3 is TGCGCCAGCACCCCCACCCCAGGAATCGTCCGTACTGAAGCTTTCTTT.

The rearrangement uses TRBV27 and TRBJ2-1; TRBD2 aligns across 13 bases. This CDR3 region has 18 residues. In germline, CDR1 is MNHEY, CDR2 SMNVEV (reference sequence). Trimming at V came to 1 base and at J to 1 base, leaving 4 bases not matched to a gene. The CDR3 spells CASSLYRLAGGSYNEQFF. The CDR3 DNA reads as TGTGCCAGCAGTTTATATCGACTAGCGGGAGGATCCTACAATGAGCAGTTCTTC.

This chain's CDR3 is CASRGLGAGGETQYF. CDR3 sequence (DNA): TGTGCCAGCAGAGGATTAGGGGCAGGGGGCGAGACCCAGTACTTC. The chain combines TRBV25-1 with TRBJ2-5; 8 bases are shared with TRBD1. The V gene's germline CDR1 is MGHDK and CDR2 SYGVNS. The CDR3 is 15 amino acids. J lost 5 bases, V lost 6 bases, and 11 bases had no gene match.

Note on this clone: This CDR3 is also generated by other DNA sequences in the sample. This sequence joins TRBV14 and TRBJ2-7, with D tentatively TRBD2 (5 bases). Germline V gives CDR1 SGHDN, CDR2 FVKESK. Trimming took off 4 bases at V and 3 bases at J, with 7 bases between the two ends. The length of the CDR3 is 12 residues. The CDR3 sequence: CASSPGNYEQYF. The DNA of the CDR3 is TGTGCCAGCAGCCCGGGAAACTACGAGCAGTACTTC.

This sequence joins TRBV14 and TRBJ2-7, with D perhaps matching TRBD1 (5 bases). The CDR3 consists of 13 residues. From germline, CDR1 is SGHDN and CDR2 FVKESK. V lost 4 bases and J lost 6, with 13 bases in between. The CDR3 protein is CASSRTGPLEQYF. In DNA form, the CDR3 reads TGTGCCAGCAGCCGTACAGGCCCCCTCGAGCAGTACTTC.